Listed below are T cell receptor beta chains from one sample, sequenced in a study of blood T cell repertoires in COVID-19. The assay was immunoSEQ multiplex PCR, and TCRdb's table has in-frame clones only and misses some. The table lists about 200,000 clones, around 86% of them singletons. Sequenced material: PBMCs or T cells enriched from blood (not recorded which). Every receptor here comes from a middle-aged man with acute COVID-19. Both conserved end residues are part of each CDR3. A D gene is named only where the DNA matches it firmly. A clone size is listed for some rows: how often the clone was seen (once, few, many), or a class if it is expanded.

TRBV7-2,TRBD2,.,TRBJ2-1,CASAGGGTQYNEQFF,TGTGCCAGCGCGGGGGGCGGGACTCAATACAATGAGCAGTTCTTC
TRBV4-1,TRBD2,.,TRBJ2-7,CASSQERGGRFTYEQYF,TGCGCCAGCAGCCAAGAGAGAGGCGGGAGATTCACCTACGAGCAGTACTTC
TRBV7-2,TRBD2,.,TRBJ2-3,CASGPSGSPDTQYF,TGTGCCAGCGGCCCTAGCGGGAGTCCTGATACGCAGTATTTT
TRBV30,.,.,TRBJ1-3,CAWNWSGKPGNTIYF,TGTGCCTGGAATTGGTCCGGGAAGCCTGGAAACACCATATATTTT
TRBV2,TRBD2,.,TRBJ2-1,CASTRTSDNEQFF,TGTGCCAGCACCCGGACTAGTGACAATGAGCAGTTCTTC
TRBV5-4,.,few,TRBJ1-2,CASSLIGSGYYGYTF,TGTGCCAGCAGCTTAATCGGTAGCGGGTACTATGGCTACACCTTC
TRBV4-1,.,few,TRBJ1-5,CASSQGLYQPQHF,TGCGCCAGCAGCCAAGGGCTGTATCAGCCCCAGCATTTT
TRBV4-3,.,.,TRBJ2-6,CASSQDYRGMGANVLTF,TGCGCCAGCAGCCAAGATTACCGGGGGATGGGGGCCAACGTCCTGACTTTC
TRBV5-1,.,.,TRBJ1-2,CASRQLYLDRSPNYGYTF,TGCGCCAGCAGACAATTATATTTAGACAGATCTCCTAACTATGGCTACACCTTC
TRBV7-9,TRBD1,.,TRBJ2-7,CASSSSDRAPSYEQYF,TGTGCCAGCAGCTCCTCCGACAGGGCTCCGTCCTACGAGCAGTACTTC
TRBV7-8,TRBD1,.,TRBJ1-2,CASSLLVPGQGARGYTF,TGTGCCAGCAGCTTACTTGTCCCGGGACAGGGGGCGAGGGGCTACACCTTC
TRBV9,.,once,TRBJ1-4,CASSVGDSKKLFF,TGTGCCAGCAGCGTAGGTGACAGCAAAAAACTGTTTTTT
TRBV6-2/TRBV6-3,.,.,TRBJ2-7,CASSYWRGTYEQYF,TGTGCCAGCAGTTACTGGCGGGGAACCTACGAGCAGTACTTC
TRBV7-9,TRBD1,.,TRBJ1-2,CASSYRDSNYGYTF,TGTGCCAGCAGCTACCGGGACAGTAACTATGGCTACACCTTC
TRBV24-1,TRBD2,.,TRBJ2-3,CATSGRPGTSGSFDTQYF,TGTGCCACCAGTGGGCGTCCCGGGACTAGCGGGAGTTTTGATACGCAGTATTTT
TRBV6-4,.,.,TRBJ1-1,CASSGGPNTEAFF,TGTGCCAGCAGTGGGGGGCCGAACACTGAAGCTTTCTTT